Presented here are 24 T cell receptor beta chains from one specimen sequenced in a study of cytomegalovirus exposure and HLA in healthy donors. With 60 Vbeta and 13 Jbeta primers, the PCR was carried out. Profiled with immunoSEQ multiplex PCR; TCRdb holds only in-frame clones, not every one. The sample consists of 140,000 to 150,000 clones, 68% of them appearing once. Source material: PBMCs. The receptors were gathered from a man between 60 and 75 years old in good health and CMV-seronegative.

This chain uses TRBV15 with TRBJ2-7; the match to TRBD2 covers 12 bases. The trim removed 0 bases at V and 4 bases at J, leaving 13 bases unmatched. This CDR3 is 19 amino acids long. Germline values: CDR1 LNHNV, CDR2 YYDKDF (reference sequence). Here the CDR3 reads CATSRDPRPTSGSAYEQYF. The CDR3 region has the DNA TGTGCCACCAGCAGAGATCCGAGACCGACTAGCGGGAGTGCGTACGAGCAGTACTTC.

The V gene is TRBV30, the J gene TRBJ1-1, with D possibly TRBD1 on 6 matching bases. Per germline, CDR1 GTSNPN and CDR2 SVGIG (reference sequence). The CDR3 covers 14 residues. Trimming cost V 8 bases and J 0 bases, with 16 bases left between them. CDR3 coding DNA: TGTGCCCGAGCCGGGGACACCATGAACACTGAAGCTTTCTTT. Its protein product is CARAGDTMNTEAFF.

The gene calls are TRBV2 and TRBJ2-2; 7 nucleotides match TRBD1. Germline CDR1 is SNHLY and CDR2 is FYNNEI. V shed 3 bases, J shed 5 bases, and the junction held 3 bases outside the gene matches. The CDR3 covers 14 residues. CDR3 sequence: CASSDHRGTGELFF. DNA for the CDR3: TGTGCCAGCAGTGACCACAGGGGAACCGGGGAGCTGTTTTTT.

The chain has TRBV6-6 and TRBJ1-2; 10 bases are a match to TRBD1. Germline-derived CDR1 and CDR2 are MNHNY and SVGAGI (reference sequence). The CDR3 sequence is 15 residues long. Trimming cost V 11 bases and J 6 bases; bases outside gene matches: 15. The CDR3 spells CAGCKLDRGPDGYTF. CDR3 coding DNA: TGTGCCGGTTGTAAGTTAGACAGGGGGCCGGATGGCTACACCTTC.

This sequence joins TRBV4-1 and TRBJ2-5; TRBD2 matches 9 bases. Per germline, CDR1 MGHRA and CDR2 YSYEKL. The J segment lost 4 bases and the V segment lost 1 base, leaving 7 bases of the junction unmatched. The CDR3 extends over 16 amino acids. CDR3 DNA: TGCGCCAGCAGCCAAGGTGCGGGGGGGGCGGGAGAGACCCAGTACTTC. Amino acid sequence: CASSQGAGGAGETQYF.

The chain uses TRBV5-1 and TRBJ2-5; TRBD2 agrees at 9 bases. V lost 0 bases and J lost 4; bases outside the gene matches: 7. The CDR3 runs 16 residues. Germline V CDR1 and CDR2: SGHRS, YFSETQ. The CDR3 region has the DNA TGCGCCAGCAGCTTGGTCGGTAGCGGGGGCGGAGAGACCCAGTACTTC. This codes for CASSLVGSGGGETQYF.

The chain uses TRBV21-1 and TRBJ2-7; the table's TRBD2 call for D was not verified on the DNA. TRBV21-1 is termed a pseudogene. The CDR3 is made up of 18 amino acids. The CDR3 bases are TGTGCCAGCAGCAGCGGTGAAAAGACTAGCGGGAGCCCCTCCGAGCAGTACTTC. Protein: CASSSGEKTSGSPSEQYF.

The J gene is TRBJ1-2, the V gene TRBV5-1; TRBD1 is a possible D gene (5 bases). Per the germline V gene, CDR1 is SGHRS and CDR2 is YFSETQ. The CDR3 has 12 amino acids. Trimming pared 5 bases from V and 7 bases from J, leaving 12 bases between. CDR3 sequence (DNA): TGCGCCAGCAGTTTTCAGGGCTCTGGCTACACCTTC. This sequence encodes CASSFQGSGYTF.

The chain couples TRBV7-2 to TRBJ2-2; the D is unclear. V was shortened by 3 bases and J by 3 bases, with 11 bases between the two germline ends. The CDR3 loop spans 15 amino acids. Germline V CDR1 and CDR2: SGHTA, FQGNSA. In DNA, the CDR3 is TGTGCCAGCAGCTTTGTGGGTCGGGACACCGGGGAGCTGTTTTTT. This encodes CASSFVGRDTGELFF.

V is TRBV5-4 and J is TRBJ1-2; D unresolved. Trimming took 0 bases from V and 4 from J, leaving 13 bases between them. Germline V gives CDR1 SGHNT, CDR2 YYREEE (reference sequence). This CDR3 is 15 amino acids long. Here the CDR3 reads CASSLVAGSGYGYTF. The CDR3 DNA is TGTGCCAGCAGCTTGGTCGCGGGGAGCGGCTATGGCTACACCTTC.

The sample holds a few counts of this clone. The rearrangement links TRBV29-1 to TRBJ1-1, with 7 bases matching TRBD1. The CDR3 loop spans 12 amino acids. V dropped 6 bases and J dropped 0; count of bases not matched to a gene: 1. CDR1 and CDR2 (germline): SQVTM, ANQGSEA. The CDR3 protein is CSVGQMNTEAFF. As DNA, the CDR3 is TGCAGCGTGGGACAGATGAACACTGAAGCTTTCTTT.

This chain links TRBV18 with TRBJ1-4; 12 nucleotides match TRBD1. This CDR3 comprises 14 residues. J gave up 12 bases and V 3 bases, and 5 bases lay outside the gene matches. Germline CDR1 KGHSH, CDR2 LQKENI. CDR3 DNA: TGTGCCAGCTCACCGGGACAGGGGGCCACCCAACTGTTTTTT. Translated, it gives CASSPGQGATQLFF.

The V and J genes are TRBV19 and TRBJ2-2; D might be TRBD1 (6 bases). Germline V CDR1 and CDR2: LNHDA, SQIVND (reference sequence). V lost 5 bases and J lost 0, with 10 bases in between. The CDR3 extends over 15 amino acids. The DNA for the CDR3 is TGTGCCAGTAGTCGGACAGCAGCGAACACCGGGGAGCTGTTTTTT. It specifies CASSRTAANTGELFF.

The rearrangement joins TRBV5-1 to TRBJ1-2; 9 bases are a match to TRBD1. There are 12 residues in the CDR3. CDR1 and CDR2 (germline): SGHRS, YFSETQ. Unmatched junction bases numbered 2, after V lost 4 bases and J lost 7 bases. CDR3 amino acids: CASSPTGGGYTF. DNA of the CDR3: TGCGCCAGCAGCCCGACAGGGGGTGGCTACACCTTC.

The chain links TRBV10-3 to TRBJ1-4, with TRBD1 identical over 11 bases. The CDR3 extends over 15 amino acids. Germline CDR1 reads ENHRY; CDR2 reads SYGVKD. V was pared by 2 bases and J by 7 bases, with 3 bases of the junction left unmatched. CDR3 residues: CAISEGTGGFEKLFF. The CDR3 bases are TGTGCCATCAGTGAGGGGACAGGGGGATTTGAAAAACTGTTTTTT.

The chain combines TRBV4-1 with TRBJ2-7, with TRBD1 identical over 10 bases. V shed 4 bases, J shed 4 bases, and the junction held 4 bases outside the gene matches. The CDR3 loop spans 14 amino acids. The V gene's germline CDR1 is MGHRA and CDR2 YSYEKL. In nucleotides, the CDR3 is TGCGCCAGCAGCCGACCGGGACAGGGGTACGAGCAGTACTTC. Its protein product is CASSRPGQGYEQYF.

This clone showed up just a few times. This chain links TRBV13 with TRBJ2-2; D not resolved. Germline CDR1 reads PRHDT; CDR2 reads FYEKMQ (reference sequence). The CDR3 loop spans 16 amino acids. The V end was cut by 3 bases, the J end by 0 bases, with 11 bases between. Here the CDR3 DNA reads TGTGCCAGCAGCTTTTGGCGGTCCGCGAACACCGGGGAGCTGTTTTTT. As protein: CASSFWRSANTGELFF.

The CDR3 region has the DNA TGTGCCAGCAGTGAAACCGGGGTCACTGGAAACACCATATATTTT. This sequence encodes CASSETGVTGNTIYF. The chain uses TRBV25-1 and TRBJ1-3; D is unclear. The germline V and J ends were trimmed by 2 bases and 2 bases, with 10 bases remaining between them. From germline, CDR1 is MGHDK and CDR2 SYGVNS. The CDR3 runs to 15 residues.

There are a few counts of this clone. The chain joins TRBV19 to TRBJ2-4; a weak D match, TRBD2 (5 bases). This CDR3 comprises 11 residues. V shed 7 bases and J shed 10 bases, with 11 bases lying between them. Germline assignment: CDR1 LNHDA and CDR2 SQIVND (reference sequence). CDR3 in amino acids: CASTGLRIQYF. For the CDR3, the DNA is TGTGCCAGTACCGGACTCCGAATTCAGTACTTC. Full variable domain (remainder filled in from reference TRBV19 and TRBJ2-4): DGGITQSPKYLFRKEGQNVTLSCEQNLNHDAMYWYRQDPGQGLRLIYYSQIVNDFQKGDIAEGYSVSREKKESFPLTVTSAQKNPTAFYLCASTGLRIQYFGAGTRLSVL.

This chain connects TRBV9 to TRBJ2-5; TRBD2 aligns across 8 bases. The CDR3 consists of 15 residues. The V and J ends lost 4 bases and 5 bases, in that order; junction bases with no gene match: 10. The germline gives CDR1 SGDLS, CDR2 YYNGEE. CDR3 sequence: CASSLRMREVETQYF. CDR3 sequence (DNA): TGTGCCAGCAGCCTCCGGATGCGGGAGGTGGAGACCCAGTACTTC.

The rearrangement joins TRBV6-1 to TRBJ1-5; D perhaps matches TRBD1 (5 bases). The length of the CDR3 is 13 residues. Germline V gene lookup returns CDR1 MNHNS and CDR2 SASEGT. The V end was cut by 5 bases, the J end by 5 bases, with 10 bases between. DNA for the CDR3: TGTGCCAGCAGTCAGGGCGCGTATCAGCCCCAGCATTTT. Its protein product is CASSQGAYQPQHF.

The rearrangement links TRBV6-1 to TRBJ1-2; TRBD1 might be the D (5 bases). The germline V gene encodes CDR1 MNHNS and CDR2 SASEGT. CDR3 size: 13 residues. Trimming shortened V by 2 bases and J by 4 bases, and 8 bases separated the two germline ends. CDR3 in amino acids: CASSERQGYGYTF. In DNA, the CDR3 is TGTGCCAGCAGTGAAAGGCAGGGCTATGGCTACACCTTC.

V usage is TRBV11-2 and J usage is TRBJ1-2, with a tentative D call TRBD1 (6 bases). The V gene's germline CDR1 is SGHAT and CDR2 FQNNGV. Trimming took 5 bases from V and 5 from J, leaving 21 bases between them. This CDR3 contains 16 residues. DNA of the CDR3: TGTGCCAGCAGCCCCCTCCGGGGGGCAAGGGAGTATGGCTACACCTTC. The encoded protein is CASSPLRGAREYGYTF.

The chain couples TRBV6-5 to TRBJ1-6; no clear D gene. CDR1 and CDR2 (germline): MNHEY, SVGAGI. The CDR3 has 14 amino acids. Trimming left V 6 bases short and J 8 bases short, with 14 bases between. The CDR3 nucleotides are TGTGCCAGCAGCAACCGGGGTATTGATTCACCCCTCCACTTT. The encoded protein is CASSNRGIDSPLHF.